This TCR beta chain was recovered during a study of cytomegalovirus exposure and HLA in healthy donors. The overall study: The use of the same platform for the 90 to 150 validation repertoires and the roughly 700 first-cohort repertoires was reported by a later analysis. General study results and limits: Cytomegalovirus association was assigned to more than 150 TCR beta chains. In vitro work confirmed that a few CMV-associated chains recognize CMV antigens.

CDR3 length: 15 amino acids. V was clipped by 3 bases and J by 1 base; unmatched bases: 3. Germline V gives CDR1 SNHLY, CDR2 FYNNEI. A remark on this clone: Antigen unknown.

The data were produced by immunoSEQ multiplex PCR, yet TCRdb's version contains in-frame clones alone and is incomplete. The sample consists of roughly 300,000 clones, more than 80% of them appearing once. The receptor's source is a young woman in good health and CMV-seronegative. Input material: PBMCs. V gene TRBV2 combines with J gene TRBJ2-1; 7 bases agree with TRBD2. CDR3 sequence: CASSEVGGSYNEQFF. The CDR3, as DNA: TGTGCCAGCAGTGAGGTGGGGGGGTCCTACAATGAGCAGTTCTTC.